These 5 T cell receptor beta chains came from one sample sequenced in a study of metastatic and nonmetastatic thyroid tumors (dated by TCRdb to about 2020). Library preparation was by PCR. The run used an Illumina HiSeq 4000. The public reads were run again by TCRdb, first through fastp at Q25 and then through MiXCR, and only productive beta chains were kept. The sample table shows about 39,000 clones, and 15% to 20% are seen once. Of the sample, roughly 15% falls within the top ten clones. No patient had received any treatment before thyroid surgery. Sample: tumor tissue. These receptors were collected from a female donor with papillary thyroid cancer or a benign thyroid nodule (not recorded which). Some clones in this sample may be carry-over from other donors' samples.

This clone was observed at least ten times. V and J are TRBV5-1 and TRBJ2-7; no clear D. In germline, CDR1 is SGHRS, CDR2 YFSETQ. This CDR3 contains 15 residues. V lost 1 base to trimming and J lost 0 bases, with 11 bases between them. The CDR3 loop is CASSLLGRGSYEQYF. CDR3 sequence (DNA): TGCGCCAGCAGCTTGTTGGGCCGCGGCTCCTACGAGCAGTACTTC.

There are a few counts of this clone. The rearrangement joins TRBV27 to TRBJ1-2; TRBD1 matches 8 bases. J lost 5 bases, V lost 6 bases, and 14 bases had no gene match. CDR1 and CDR2 (germline): MNHEY, SMNVEV (reference sequence). The CDR3 extends over 16 amino acids. This CDR3 is CASRWAGAGGSYGYTF. DNA for the CDR3: TGTGCCAGCAGGTGGGCCGGAGCAGGGGGCTCGTATGGCTACACCTTC.

This clone was counted at least ten times. The chain has TRBV27 and TRBJ2-3; D remains ambiguous. The CDR3 has 15 amino acids. V lost 5 bases, J lost 5 bases, and 17 bases lay in between. CDR1 MNHEY and CDR2 SMNVEV come from the germline V gene (reference sequence). The CDR3 sequence: CASSPREGLVDTQYF. CDR3 coding DNA: TGTGCCAGCAGTCCGCGCGAAGGCTTAGTAGATACGCAGTATTTT.

Many counts were recorded for this clone. The V gene is TRBV9, the J gene TRBJ2-1, with 8 bases aligning to TRBD1. Germline V gene data show CDR1 as SGDLS and CDR2 as YYNGEE. V gave up 3 bases and J gave up 7 bases; unmatched junction bases: 12. The CDR3 has 16 residues. This CDR3 is CASSAFGQGVGNEQFF. DNA of the CDR3: TGTGCCAGCAGCGCCTTCGGACAGGGAGTGGGTAATGAGCAGTTCTTC.

Only a few counts were recorded for this clone. This rearrangement joins TRBV19 to TRBJ2-7; D is ambiguous. This CDR3 is built from 14 residues. V lost 9 bases and J 6 bases, leaving 21 bases between the germline ends. Germline V gene data show CDR1 as LNHDA and CDR2 as SQIVND (reference sequence). The CDR3 sequence: CASGHSGITSEQYF. In DNA form, the CDR3 reads TGTGCCAGCGGTCATTCTGGGATCACCTCCGAGCAGTACTTC. The complete variable domain, with remaining parts taken from reference TRBV19 and TRBJ2-7, reads DGGITQSPKYLFRKEGQNVTLSCEQNLNHDAMYWYRQDPGQGLRLIYYSQIVNDFQKGDIAEGYSVSREKKESFPLTVTSAQKNPTAFYLCASGHSGITSEQYFGPGTRLTVT.